These T cell receptor beta chains were read from a single sample in a study of cytomegalovirus exposure and HLA in healthy donors. Sequencing was performed with immunoSEQ multiplex PCR; in TCRdb, only in-frame clones are kept and a portion is missing. The repertoire table contains about 52,000 clones. The sample taken for sequencing was PBMCs. The receptors were sampled from a woman in her fifties or sixties in good health and CMV-seropositive. CDR3s include the opening cysteine and the closing phenylalanine or tryptophan. A D gene is named only where the DNA matches it firmly. Rows may omit the clone size; those that give it use once, few, many or a size class.

>TRBJ2-7|NA|15|TRBV19|NA
CATSQSTGSGYEQYF
TGTGCCACCTCTCAATCGACCGGGTCGGGGTACGAGCAGTACTTC
>TRBJ2-6|NA|17|TRBV28|NA
CASSSGVGLSGANVLTF
TGTGCCAGCAGTTCAGGGGTGGGTCTCTCTGGGGCCAACGTCCTGACTTTC
>TRBJ1-5|NA|18|TRBV19|NA
CASSTNYGAQDSNQPQHF
TGTGCCAGTAGTACGAACTATGGGGCTCAAGATAGCAATCAGCCCCAGCATTTT
>TRBJ2-2|NA|15|TRBV7-9|NA
CASSAPTTNTGELFF
TGTGCCAGCTCGGCCCCGACAACGAACACCGGGGAGCTGTTTTTT
>TRBJ1-1|NA|14|TRBV27|TRBD1
CASSPRTGVTEAFF
TGTGCCAGCAGTCCCCGGACAGGGGTCACTGAAGCTTTCTTT
>TRBJ1-1|NA|14|TRBV5-1|TRBD1
CASSSGQGGTEAFF
TGCGCCAGCAGCTCCGGACAGGGTGGGACTGAAGCTTTCTTT
>TRBJ2-7|medium-sized|15|TRBV5-6|TRBD1
CATQGGTGINHEQYF
TGTGCCACACAAGGGGGGACAGGTATTAACCACGAGCAGTACTTC
>TRBJ1-2|NA|14|TRBV5-1|TRBD1
CASSLPWDRDGYTF
TGCGCCAGCAGCTTGCCGTGGGACAGGGATGGCTACACCTTC
>TRBJ1-1|NA|13|TRBV5-1|NA
CASSLVEDTEAFF
TGCGCCAGCAGCTTGGTAGAGGACACTGAAGCTTTCTTT
>TRBJ2-5|NA|15|TRBV19|TRBD1
CASRTGTGGAETQYF
TGTGCCAGTAGGACAGGGACAGGGGGCGCGGAGACCCAGTACTTC
>TRBJ1-1|NA|15|TRBV25-1|NA
CASSEPWGGYPEAFF
TGTGCCAGCAGTGAGCCCTGGGGGGGGTACCCTGAAGCTTTCTTT
>TRBJ1-6|NA|15|TRBV10-3|NA
CAISESGGRSAPLHF
TGTGCCATCAGTGAGTCCGGGGGGCGTTCGGCACCCCTCCACTTT
>TRBJ1-5|NA|14|TRBV6-1|TRBD1
CASGENRGGQPQHF
TGTGCCAGCGGGGAGAACAGGGGGGGGCAGCCCCAGCATTTT
>TRBJ1-1|NA|13|TRBV9|NA
CASSVGANTEAFF
TGTGCCAGCAGCGTAGGCGCGAACACTGAAGCTTTCTTT
>TRBJ2-3|NA|15|TRBV6-5|TRBD1
CASRPGDRGTDTQYF
TGTGCCAGCAGACCCGGGGACAGGGGAACAGATACGCAGTATTTT
>TRBJ2-3|NA|13|TRBV5-4|NA
CASSLASLDTQYF
TGTGCCAGCAGTTTAGCATCCCTCGATACGCAGTATTTT
>TRBJ2-5|NA|14|TRBV18|NA
CASSPPSNGGTQYF
TGTGCCAGCTCACCACCGTCGAACGGGGGGACCCAGTACTTC
>TRBJ1-5|NA|16|TRBV7-8|TRBD1
CASSLERGRGNQPQHF
TGTGCCAGCAGCTTAGAAAGGGGGCGAGGCAATCAGCCCCAGCATTTT
>TRBJ1-2|NA|15|TRBV15|NA
CATSREAGNLIGYTF
TGTGCCACCAGCAGAGAGGCAGGGAACCTTATCGGCTACACCTTC
>TRBJ1-1|NA|16|TRBV5-1|TRBD1
CASSGGQGLMNTEAFF
TGCGCCAGCAGCGGTGGACAGGGCCTTATGAACACTGAAGCTTTCTTT
>TRBJ2-7|NA|14|TRBV19|TRBD1
CATAPRQGSYEQYF
TGTGCCACCGCGCCTCGACAGGGCTCCTACGAGCAGTACTTC
>TRBJ1-1|NA|15|TRBV25-1|NA
CASSESFAGETEAFF
TGTGCCAGCAGTGAATCCTTCGCAGGGGAAACTGAAGCTTTCTTT